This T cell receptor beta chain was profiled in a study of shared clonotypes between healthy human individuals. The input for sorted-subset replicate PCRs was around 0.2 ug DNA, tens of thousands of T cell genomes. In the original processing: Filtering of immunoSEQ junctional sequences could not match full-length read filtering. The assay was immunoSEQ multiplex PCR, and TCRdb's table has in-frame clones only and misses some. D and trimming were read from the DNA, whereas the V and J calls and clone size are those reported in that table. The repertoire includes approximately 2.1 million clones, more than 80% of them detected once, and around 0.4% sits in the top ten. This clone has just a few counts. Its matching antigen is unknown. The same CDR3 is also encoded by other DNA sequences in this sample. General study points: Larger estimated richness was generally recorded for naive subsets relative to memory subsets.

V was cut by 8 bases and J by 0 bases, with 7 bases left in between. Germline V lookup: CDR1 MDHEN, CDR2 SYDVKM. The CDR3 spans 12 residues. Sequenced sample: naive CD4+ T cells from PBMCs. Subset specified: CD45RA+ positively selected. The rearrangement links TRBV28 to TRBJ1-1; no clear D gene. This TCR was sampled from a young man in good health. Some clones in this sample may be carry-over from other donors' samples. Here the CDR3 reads CASSVMNTEAFF. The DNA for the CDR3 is TGTGCCAGCTCTGTCATGAACACTGAAGCTTTCTTT.